This T cell receptor (beta chain) was documented in a study of T cells in Graves' hyperthyroidism and ophthalmopathy. This clonotype appeared many times. The CDR3 is made up of 12 amino acids. Trimming removed 2 bases from V and 0 bases from J, with 4 bases in between. Germline loops: CDR1 SQVTM, CDR2 ANQGSEA. It was RNA transcripts that yielded the amplified TCR beta CDR3 regions. HTBI primers were used for first-round RT-PCR of the TCR CDR3. MiXCR, applied by TCRdb to the multiplex PCR reads, yields one record per CDR3 protein. The sample includes roughly 560,000 distinct CDR3 sequences, approximately 14% seen only once; the top ten take 4% to 5.5%.

The sample comprised blood. The chain joins TRBV29-1 to TRBJ2-5; D uncertain. The TCR sequence derives from a woman in her forties with Graves' ophthalmopathy. The CDR3 DNA follows: TGCAGCGTTGAAAAGTACCAAGAGACCCAGTACTTC. Protein product: CSVEKYQETQYF.